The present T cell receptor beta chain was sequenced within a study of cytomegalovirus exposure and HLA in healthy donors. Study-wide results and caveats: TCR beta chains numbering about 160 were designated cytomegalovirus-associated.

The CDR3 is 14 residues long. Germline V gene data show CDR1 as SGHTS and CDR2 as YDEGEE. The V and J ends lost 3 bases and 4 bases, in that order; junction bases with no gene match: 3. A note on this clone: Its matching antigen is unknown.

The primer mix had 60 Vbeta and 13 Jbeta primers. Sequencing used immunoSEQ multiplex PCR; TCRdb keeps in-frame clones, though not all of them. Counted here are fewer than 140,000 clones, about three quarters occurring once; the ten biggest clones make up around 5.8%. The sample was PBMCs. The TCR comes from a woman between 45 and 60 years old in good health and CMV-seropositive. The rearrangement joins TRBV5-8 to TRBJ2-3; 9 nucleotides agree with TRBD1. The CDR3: CASSWGQGSDTQYF. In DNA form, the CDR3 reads TGTGCCAGCAGCTGGGGACAGGGTTCAGATACGCAGTATTTT.